This passage covers 2 T cell receptor beta chains from one sample sequenced in a study of shared clonotypes between healthy human individuals. Assay: immunoSEQ multiplex PCR; the TCRdb copy retains only in-frame clones and omits some. Of 2 million to 2.5 million clones in the sample, approximately 96% were seen once. The sequencing input was naive CD4+ T cells sorted from blood. Subset indicated: CD45RA+ positively selected. These receptors all stem from a man aged 18 to 29 in good health.

This chain connects TRBV7-2 to TRBJ2-1; no clear D. V lost 2 bases and J lost 9, with 20 bases in between. Germline CDR1 SGHTA, CDR2 FQGNSA. This CDR3 spans 16 amino acids. The CDR3 spells CASSLSGFGLGGEQFF. The CDR3 region has the DNA TGTGCCAGCAGCTTAAGTGGTTTCGGCCTAGGCGGTGAGCAGTTCTTC.

The chain has TRBV6-5 and TRBJ2-3, with D possibly matching TRBD2 (5 bases). Looked up from germline, CDR1 is MNHEY and CDR2 is SVGAGI. Between the trimmed V and J ends, which lost 5 bases and 3 bases, there was a span of 12 bases. This CDR3 has 14 residues. The DNA of the CDR3 is TGTGCCAGCAGTCGAGGGTATTCTACAGATACGCAGTATTTT. Translating it yields CASSRGYSTDTQYF.